A selection of T cell receptor beta chains follows, all from one sample in a study of blood T cell repertoires in COVID-19. The table came from immunoSEQ multiplex PCR; TCRdb's copy has only in-frame clones and leaves some out. The table has about 130,000 clones, about 89% seen once. The sequenced material came from peripheral blood. Receptors were obtained from a man in his forties or fifties with active COVID-19. The CDR3 runs from the conserved cysteine through the conserved F or W. A D gene is named only where the DNA matches it firmly. A row's size may be missing; if present it is once, few, many or a size class.

V gene,J gene,CDR3 length,D gene,clone size,CDR3 DNA,CDR3 protein
TRBV11-2,TRBJ1-1,16,TRBD1,.,TGTGCCAGCAGCCCAGCGGTCGGACAGGGGGACACTGAAGCTTTCTTT,CASSPAVGQGDTEAFF
TRBV28,TRBJ1-1,13,.,.,TGTGCCACCTTAGGACAGCTGAACACTGAAGCTTTCTTT,CATLGQLNTEAFF
TRBV7-2,TRBJ2-7,16,.,.,TGTGCCAGCAGCTTATTCCCAGACCGAGGTTCCTACGAGCAGTACTTC,CASSLFPDRGSYEQYF
TRBV3-1/TRBV3-2,TRBJ2-3,11,.,.,TGTGCCAGCAGGCAATCGGATACGCAGTATTTT,CASRQSDTQYF
TRBV13,TRBJ2-2,15,TRBD1,.,TGTGCCAGCAGCTTAGTGGCAGGGGGTACCGGGGAGCTGTTTTTT,CASSLVAGGTGELFF
TRBV5-4,TRBJ1-1,12,.,.,TGTGCCAGCAGCTCCGGGGGTGAAGAAGCTTTCTTT,CASSSGGEEAFF
TRBV4-1,TRBJ2-7,14,TRBD2,.,TGCGCCAGCAGCCAAGGGGGGGGATCCTACGAGCAGTACTTC,CASSQGGGSYEQYF
TRBV18,TRBJ2-7,18,TRBD2,.,TGTGCCAGCTCACCGGCCCCGACTAGCGGGGGGGCGGGATACGAGCAGTACTTC,CASSPAPTSGGAGYEQYF
TRBV5-5,TRBJ2-1,15,TRBD2,.,TGTGCCAGCAGCTTGGGGTCTAGCGGGAACAATGAGCAGTTCTTC,CASSLGSSGNNEQFF
TRBV11-1,TRBJ1-3,15,TRBD1,medium-sized,TGTGCCAGCAGCTTCGCCGGACAGGGGGGAAACACCATATATTTT,CASSFAGQGGNTIYF
TRBV13,TRBJ2-3,13,.,.,TGTGCCAGCAGCATAAGGCGGTTGGATACGCAGTATTTT,CASSIRRLDTQYF
TRBV6-5,TRBJ1-1,13,.,.,TGTGCCAGCAGTTTTTTACAGAACACTGAAGCTTTCTTT,CASSFLQNTEAFF
TRBV11-2,TRBJ1-2,12,.,once,TGTGCCAGCAGCTTAGAGCGGAATGGCTACACCTTC,CASSLERNGYTF
TRBV18,TRBJ2-7,15,.,once,TGTGCCAGCTCACCAAAGGGACTCCCCTCTGAAGAGCAGTACTTC,CASSPKGLPSEEQYF
TRBV7-3,TRBJ1-2,14,TRBD1,.,TGTGCCAGCAGCTTAAATGACAGGGGCTATGGCTACACCTTC,CASSLNDRGYGYTF
TRBV5-1,TRBJ2-7,14,TRBD2,.,TGCGCCAGCAGCTTGGCGGGGGGAGCCTACGAGCAGTACTTC,CASSLAGGAYEQYF
TRBV7-2,TRBJ2-4,15,TRBD1,.,TGTGCCAGCAGCTCTGACAGGGGTGCCAAAAACATTCAGTACTTC,CASSSDRGAKNIQYF
TRBV4-1,TRBJ1-2,16,.,.,TGCGCCAGCAGCCAAGAGGGAGAGAACACACCTTCTGGCTACACCTTC,CASSQEGENTPSGYTF
TRBV12-5,TRBJ1-2,16,TRBD1,.,TGTGCTAGTGGTTTACAACCGGGACAGGGGGTTCCTGGCTACACCTTC,CASGLQPGQGVPGYTF
TRBV9,TRBJ2-4,15,.,.,TGTGCCAGCAGCACGGGGGGTCAGGGGAGCAACATTCAGTACTTC,CASSTGGQGSNIQYF
TRBV29-1,TRBJ1-2,14,.,.,TGCAGCGCCGCCGGTGAGGCAGCTAACTATGGCTACACCTTC,CSAAGEAANYGYTF
TRBV7-9,TRBJ2-3,14,.,.,TGTGCCAGCAGCGGGCGGGGTAGCACAGATACGCAGTATTTT,CASSGRGSTDTQYF
TRBV6-1,TRBJ2-3,16,TRBD2,once,TGTGCCAGCAGTGGACCTAGCGGGGGCCTCACAGATACGCAGTATTTT,CASSGPSGGLTDTQYF
TRBV6-5,TRBJ1-4,15,TRBD1,.,TGTGCCAGCAGTCCAGGGGACAGGGGAGGTGAAAAACTGTTTTTT,CASSPGDRGGEKLFF
TRBV7-2,TRBJ2-5,11,.,.,TGTGCCAGCAGCTCCTTAGAGACCCAGTACTTC,CASSSLETQYF
TRBV11-2,TRBJ2-3,12,.,few,TGTGCCAGCAGCTCGAGCACAGATACGCAGTATTTT,CASSSSTDTQYF
TRBV5-1,TRBJ1-4,14,TRBD1,.,TGCGCCAGCAGCTCGACAGGGGAAAGAGAAAAACTGTTTTTT,CASSSTGEREKLFF
TRBV14,TRBJ1-2,12,.,.,TGTGCCAGCAGCCAACAGGGTTTTGGCTACACCTTC,CASSQQGFGYTF
TRBV10-3,TRBJ1-5,14,TRBD1,.,TGTGCCATCAGCTACGGACAGGGAAATCAGCCCCAGCATTTT,CAISYGQGNQPQHF
TRBV7-8,TRBJ1-2,12,.,.,TGTGCCAGCAGCCACCGGCCGGACAGAGCCACCTTC,CASSHRPDRATF
TRBV2,TRBJ2-3,16,.,.,TGTGCCAGCAGTGAAAGCAGGCAATTAAAAAGGGATACGCAGTATTTT,CASSESRQLKRDTQYF
TRBV13,TRBJ2-7,15,.,.,TGTGCCAGCACCTCGAACCGGGACAACAACGACGAGCAGTACTTC,CASTSNRDNNDEQYF
TRBV5-4,TRBJ2-7,14,.,.,TGTGCCAGCAGGTCCCGGGGTGACGCCTACGAGCAGTACTTC,CASRSRGDAYEQYF
TRBV19,TRBJ1-5,15,.,.,TGTGCCAGTAGTGGGGGAGGGTCGCAGAATCAGCCCCAGCATTTT,CASSGGGSQNQPQHF
TRBV18,TRBJ2-5,15,TRBD1,few,TGTGCCAGCTCACCAAACCTGGGACAGGGAGAGACCCAGTACTTC,CASSPNLGQGETQYF
TRBV30,TRBJ2-3,14,.,.,TGTGCCTGGACCCACGACGGGGGCACAGATACGCAGTATTTT,CAWTHDGGTDTQYF
TRBV12-3/TRBV12-4,TRBJ1-2,12,.,.,TGTGCCAGCAGTTTGGGTCGGGTGGGCTACACCTTC,CASSLGRVGYTF
TRBV7-9,TRBJ1-5,12,TRBD1,.,TGTGCCAGCGGACAGGGTGGACAGCCCCAGCATTTT,CASGQGGQPQHF
TRBV7-2,TRBJ1-1,16,TRBD1,.,TGTGCCAGCAGCTTAGGTGCCAGGGGGCTGAACACTGAAGCTTTCTTT,CASSLGARGLNTEAFF
TRBV7-9,TRBJ2-2,14,.,.,TGTGCCAGCAGCCCCCGGGACTGGGCCGGGGAGCTGTTTTTT,CASSPRDWAGELFF
TRBV6-6,TRBJ1-6,14,TRBD1,.,TGTGCCAGCGCTACGGACAGGGGAAGCTCACCCCTCCACTTT,CASATDRGSSPLHF
TRBV10-3,TRBJ2-3,18,TRBD2,.,TGTGCCATCAGTGAGCCTAGCGGGGGGGTAATCGGCACAGATACGCAGTATTTT,CAISEPSGGVIGTDTQYF
TRBV6-6,TRBJ2-3,15,.,.,TGTGCCAGCAGTTCCGCCGGGAGATTCGCAGATACGCAGTATTTT,CASSSAGRFADTQYF
TRBV6-1,TRBJ1-6,17,TRBD1,.,TGTGCCAGCAGTGAACCCCCGACAGGGTTGACCAATTCACCCCTCCACTTT,CASSEPPTGLTNSPLHF
TRBV5-1,TRBJ1-6,16,.,.,TGCGCCAGCAGCTTGGGCCCGACATCCTATAATTCACCCCTCCACTTT,CASSLGPTSYNSPLHF
TRBV5-3,TRBJ2-7,14,TRBD1,.,TGTGCCAGAAGCTTTCGGGACAGGCAATACGAGCAGTACTTC,CARSFRDRQYEQYF
TRBV4-2,TRBJ2-3,17,TRBD2,once,TGTGCCAGCAGCCAGACGGTAGCGGGCCTTAACACAGATACGCAGTATTTT,CASSQTVAGLNTDTQYF
TRBV7-9,TRBJ1-1,13,.,.,TGTGCCAGCAGCTTAGACAGGGACACTGAAGCTTTCTTT,CASSLDRDTEAFF
TRBV19,TRBJ1-1,15,TRBD1,few,TGTGCCAGTAGTAGAATCGGACAGGGGGGGACTGAAGCTTTCTTT,CASSRIGQGGTEAFF
TRBV7-9,TRBJ2-5,15,TRBD2,.,TGTGCCAGCAGCTTAGCGGGAGGGTACCAAGAGACCCAGTACTTC,CASSLAGGYQETQYF
TRBV7-2,TRBJ1-2,13,.,.,TGTGCCAGCAGCTTAGGGCAGGGCCGGGGCTACACCTTC,CASSLGQGRGYTF
TRBV6-2/TRBV6-3,TRBJ2-2,15,TRBD1,.,TGTGCCAGCAGCACGGGACAGGGGAACACCGGGGAGCTGTTTTTT,CASSTGQGNTGELFF
TRBV2,TRBJ1-6,15,TRBD1,.,TGTGCCAGCAGTGATCAGGGGGCGGGTAATTCACCCCTCCACTTT,CASSDQGAGNSPLHF
TRBV19,TRBJ2-3,14,TRBD2,.,TGTGCCAGTAGCTTAGCGGGGGTAGATGATACGCAGTATTTT,CASSLAGVDDTQYF
TRBV2,TRBJ2-3,14,.,.,TGTGCCAGCAGTGGAGGCCAGCCGACAGATACGCAGTATTTT,CASSGGQPTDTQYF